This TCR beta chain was obtained from a study of OX40 agonist ivuxolimab in advanced cancers. Study information: Patients were 82.7% male with ages about 23 to 79, mean 60. Broader study findings: The study did not work out the antigen specificity of the expanded peripheral T cells.

Profiling relied on immunoSEQ multiplex PCR, and the TCRdb table lists in-frame clones only, not all of them. Of around 58,000 clones listed, 90% to 95% are singletons. Worth noting for this clone: What it recognizes is unknown.

Germline assignment: CDR1 SGHNT and CDR2 YENEEA. V was clipped by 6 bases and J by 6 bases; unmatched bases: 8. This CDR3 spans 15 amino acids. This sequence joins TRBV11-3 and TRBJ2-3, with 11 nucleotides matching TRBD1. The origin of this receptor is an adult with an advanced solid tumor such as melanoma, head and neck, liver or kidney cancer. Sequenced material: CD4+ or CD8+ T cells sorted from blood, taken in a trial of the OX40 agonist ivuxolimab. CDR3 protein: CASRNMDRGLDTQYF. As DNA, the CDR3 is TGTGCCAGCAGAAATATGGACAGGGGGCTGGATACGCAGTATTTT.